This T cell receptor (beta chain) was observed in a study of shared clonotypes between healthy human individuals (dated by TCRdb to 2020 to 2022). Context from the whole study: A few men and two women, aged 18 to 49 years, made up the cohort. Per donor, three plates each were used for CD4 naive and CD4 memory, two for CD8 naive, and one for CD8 memory. Blood TCR repertoires of about 5 healthy adults were deeply sequenced to estimate repertoire size and the extent of clonotype sharing between individuals. Different laboratories and diverse techniques were used to prepare libraries and sequence TCR repertoires, to increase sequencing depth and limit assay-specific biases. Each donor's leukapheresis produced roughly between roughly 0.9 and 9 billion PBMCs.

Using the deep immunoSEQ assay, multiplex PCR amplified TCR CDR3 regions from genomic DNA. Extracted genomic DNA from each cell subset was distributed evenly across all wells of several immunoSEQ 96-well plates, and each plate was treated as a replicate. For sorted subsets, roughly 200 ng of genomic DNA, equivalent to 25,000 to 35,000 T cell genomes, went into each replicate PCR. Purified libraries were quantified with a Qubit 3.0 fluorometer, sized on a Bioanalyzer 2100, and re-quantified with the KAPA Library Quantification kit. Every immunoSEQ 96-well plate was sequenced on a separate single-read 150-cycle Illumina NextSeq 550 flow cell. The authors processed their data as follows. The immunoSEQ output contained only junctional sequences without quality scores, so filtering could not match that applied to full-length reads. Sequences were annotated with PyIR, a Python wrapper for IgBLAST v1.9, and V/J genes and CDR3 were assigned using IMGT germline references. Any read was removed if the V/J assignment was weak (E-value above 1e-6), the CDR3 was missing, or the read contained stop codons, out-of-frame junctions, or ambiguous translated residues. A V3J clonotype was defined by an identical inferred V gene, J gene, and CDR3 amino acid sequence. Percentage overlap between repertoires was computed as shared unique clonotypes divided by the size of the smaller repertoire. RTK rarefaction, the Chao1 estimator, and Recon v2.1 estimates of unobserved clonotypes were used to assess repertoire richness. Generation probabilities for all TCRbeta clonotypes obtained by the gDNA method from a few donors were computed using OLGA. TCRdb holds this immuneACCESS table with in-frame rearrangements only. Some clones are missing; in checked studies, unresolved V genes explain under half, and the rest has no known cause. That table furnishes V, J and clone size, whereas the DNA furnished D and trimming. The sample table shows about 980,000 clones, and around 80% are seen once. The biggest ten clones account for roughly 1.5% of the sample.

As for this clone: Its antigen is unknown. Per-base qualities were not stored, and no clone one base away is much larger.

From the cysteine through the phenylalanine, the CDR3 covers 14 amino acids. The retained sequence is limited to the CDR3, 42 bases, with the frame set at the first base. CDR1 and CDR2, looked up from the germline V gene, are ENHRY and SYGVKD. Cut back by 6 bases and 0 bases, the V and J ends lie 9 bases apart. Healthy HIV-negative adults with no recently reported acute infections or vaccinations were included as donors. Only Caucasian adults living in Nashville, Tennessee, USA were represented among the donors. Magnetic negative selection was used to enrich CD4+ T cells, after which naive cells were positively selected on CD45RA and the negative fraction became the memory subset. Blood was obtained by leukapheresis, after which PBMCs were separated by Ficoll-Histopaque density gradient centrifugation and cryopreserved in liquid nitrogen vapor phase. Analytical flow cytometry was used to check the purity and quantity of every magnetically sorted T cell population. Each sorted fraction had its genomic DNA isolated and then quantified by UV absorbance on a Nanodrop 2000c.

Study-level results and caveats: Clonotypes shared by all four sorted-subset donors showed higher generation probabilities than non-shared clonotypes. The small number of donors limited the genetic and exposure-history diversity represented. When a few donors were compared, the shared fraction of clonotypes was about 5.5% for naive CD4, around 3.5% for naive CD8, 2% to 2.5% for memory CD4, and 0.4% for memory CD8. Pairwise subsampling indicated that sequencing depth was expected to affect the degree of clonotype sharing among donors. Incomplete sequencing was indicated by rarefaction of sorted-subset datasets, despite the large sequencing depth. Sampling was restricted to blood, and TCR repertoires in tissues likely differ from the TCR repertoires found in blood. Naive subsets generally had larger estimated clonotype richness than memory subsets.

Sequencing was carried out using memory CD4+ T cells sorted from blood. Explained via the paper, the cell subset or site label denotes: CD45RA-negative fraction. This TCR was sampled from a young man in good health. Recombination linked TRBV10-3 to TRBJ1-5; the D gene is not confidently resolved. CDR3 loop: CAISPSDSNQPQHF. The DNA is TGTGCCATCAGCCCCTCAGATAGCAATCAGCCCCAGCATTTT.